A selection of T cell receptor beta chains follows, all from one sample in a study of Ad26.COV2.S vaccination and SARS-CoV-2 variants. Data came from immunoSEQ multiplex PCR; TCRdb stores just in-frame clones and leaves some out. The top ten hold 1.5% to 2.5% of the sample, which has more than 300,000 clones, 86% seen once. The starting material was peripheral blood, obtained in a trial of Ad26.COV2.S vaccine versus placebo. All receptors come from a person aged 18 to 59 who received the Ad26.COV2.S COVID-19 vaccine or a placebo. Both conserved end residues are trimmed from each CDR3. Each record gives: V gene, J gene, CDR3 protein.

TRBV21-1	TRBJ2-7	ASSKAGGLYEQY
TRBV5-1	TRBJ2-5	ASSFPGEETQY
TRBV27	TRBJ1-2	ASRGLGSLYGYT
TRBV27	TRBJ1-6	ASSLSITGQTPLH
TRBV30	TRBJ1-1	AWSKGRQVQAF
TRBV7-9	TRBJ1-1	ASSPNIRRSASNTEAF
TRBV30	TRBJ1-1	AWGGTFQGNTEAF
TRBV19	TRBJ2-4	ASRYQGAWDIQY
TRBV18	TRBJ2-3	ASSPRIRAGVTDTQY
TRBV5-1	TRBJ2-3	ASSIGNRDMSTDTQY
TRBV25-1	TRBJ2-5	ASSEFAGSETQY
TRBV18	TRBJ2-2	ASSRGQGSNTGELF
TRBV11-2	TRBJ2-7	ASSLERIVSYEQY
TRBV5-6	TRBJ1-1	ASSLGQLGNTEAF
TRBV23-1	TRBJ1-2	ASSQRSGYT
TRBV7-2	TRBJ1-5	ASSGGGSNQPQH
TRBV9	TRBJ1-4	ASSVEGGRLF
TRBV30	TRBJ2-1	AWSVGRAYNEQF
TRBV15	TRBJ1-5	ATSRVRGSNQPQH
TRBV27	TRBJ1-1	ASSSRQGWVNTEAF
TRBV30	TRBJ1-1	AWSPGGKNWFAF
TRBV11-1	TRBJ1-2	ASSPWDTRVSGYT
TRBV5-1	TRBJ1-4	ASSNRMDGGNEKLF
TRBV7-2	TRBJ1-5	ASSRTGGQPQH
TRBV7-2	TRBJ2-1	ASSQQGNTYNEQF
TRBV7-2	TRBJ2-7	ASSLAGAGESLMKY
TRBV9	TRBJ2-3	ASSPAATDTQY
TRBV28	TRBJ1-1	ASSLGGAVFMNTEAF
TRBV4-3	TRBJ2-5	ASSQAYAGTSEETQY
TRBV11-2	TRBJ1-6	ASSPGALSPLH
TRBV6-6	TRBJ1-2	ASSWTGGDQRGYT
TRBV4-3	TRBJ2-7	ASSQDVSRGVEQY
TRBV4-2	TRBJ2-3	ASSPAGVYTDTQY
TRBV5-8	TRBJ2-7	ASSISPGTGGNYEQY
TRBV21-1	TRBJ1-1	ASSKGGMNTEAF